This TCR beta chain derives from a study of cytomegalovirus exposure and HLA in healthy donors. The PCR was carried out with 60 Vbeta primers and 13 Jbeta primers. Here immunoSEQ multiplex PCR was the method, and the copy in TCRdb shows in-frame clones only, minus some. This sample yields about 190,000 clones, of which 79% are seen a single time; around 1.6% belongs to the top ten. Sequencing was carried out using PBMCs. This clonotype was sampled from a woman aged 18-35 years in good health and CMV-seronegative.

The DNA for the CDR3 is TGTGCCAGCAGTTCCCCGACTAGTATGAATGAGCAGTTCTTC. Encoded protein: CASSSPTSMNEQFF. This chain connects TRBV6-5 to TRBJ2-1, with D tentatively TRBD2 (6 bases). Germline lookup yields CDR1 MNHEY and CDR2 SVGAGI. The CDR3 loop spans 14 amino acids. Between the trimmed V and J ends, which lost 4 bases and 7 bases, there was a span of 14 bases.